This record covers a single TCR beta chain. The V end was cut by 0 bases, the J end by 4 bases, with 10 bases between. Germline CDR1 reads GTSNPN; CDR2 reads SVGIG (reference sequence). The CDR3 extends over 14 amino acids. The sample comes from a study of blood T cell repertoires in COVID-19. The repertoire was sequenced with immunoSEQ multiplex PCR; TCRdb's copy has only in-frame clones and lacks some. The sample yields about 380,000 clones, approximately 89% seen once. V is TRBV30 and J is TRBJ1-3; D remains unclear. This TCR derives from a man younger than 45 who had recovered from COVID-19. Sequencing input: PBMCs or T cells enriched from blood (not recorded which). This CDR3 is CAWSVPGGGNTIYF. In DNA, the CDR3 is TGTGCCTGGAGTGTCCCGGGTGGGGGAAACACCATATATTTT. Based on the CDR3 plus reference TRBV30 and TRBJ1-3, the full variable domain is SQTIHQWPATLVQPVGSPLSLECTVEGTSNPNLYWYRQAAGRGLQLLFYSVGIGQISSEVPQNLSASRPQDRQFILSSKKLLLSDSGFYLCAWSVPGGGNTIYFGEGSWLTVV.